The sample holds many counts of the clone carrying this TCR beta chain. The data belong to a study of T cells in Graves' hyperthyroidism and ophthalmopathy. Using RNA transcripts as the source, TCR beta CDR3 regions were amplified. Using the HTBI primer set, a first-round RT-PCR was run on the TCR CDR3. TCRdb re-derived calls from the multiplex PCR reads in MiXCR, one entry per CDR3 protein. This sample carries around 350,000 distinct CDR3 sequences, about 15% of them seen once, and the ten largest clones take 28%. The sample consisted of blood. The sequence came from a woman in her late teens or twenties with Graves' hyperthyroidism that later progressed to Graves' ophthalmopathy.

The CDR3 DNA reads TGTGCCAGCAGCGTACGTGGCATGAACACTGAAGCTTTCTTT. Residues: CASSVRGMNTEAFF. The chain recombines TRBV9 with TRBJ1-1; D gene ambiguous. Germline V gene lookup returns CDR1 SGDLS and CDR2 YYNGEE. The CDR3 length is 14 residues. Trimming shortened V by 1 base and J by 0 bases, and 7 bases separated the two germline ends.